This TCR beta chain is drawn from a study of cytomegalovirus exposure and HLA in healthy donors. The wider study: The platform used for the roughly 130 validation repertoires matched that of the 500 to 850 first-cohort repertoires, a later analysis reported.

Here immunoSEQ multiplex PCR was the method, and the copy in TCRdb shows in-frame clones only, minus some. The sample yields about 140,000 clones, roughly 90% seen once. As concerns this clone: Its specificity is unknown.

The CDR3 extends over 17 amino acids. Germline CDR1 is SQVTM and CDR2 is ANQGSEA. The junction had 13 bases not matched to a gene; V was cut back by 4 bases and J by 0 bases. Whole-study results and caveats: Subsequent analysis found a tendency for first-cohort TCR clusters to co-occur within the 95 to 150 validation repertoires. Among TCR sequences, most were rare, though some public TCRs appeared in many donors.

Sequenced sample: PBMCs. This sequence was found in a man aged 18 to 30 in good health and CMV-seronegative. This rearrangement joins TRBV29-1 to TRBJ2-3; 7 positions agree with TRBD2. CDR3 residues: CSVVGRGPDFSTDTQYF. DNA for the CDR3: TGCAGCGTTGTAGGGAGGGGCCCGGATTTTAGCACAGATACGCAGTATTTT.